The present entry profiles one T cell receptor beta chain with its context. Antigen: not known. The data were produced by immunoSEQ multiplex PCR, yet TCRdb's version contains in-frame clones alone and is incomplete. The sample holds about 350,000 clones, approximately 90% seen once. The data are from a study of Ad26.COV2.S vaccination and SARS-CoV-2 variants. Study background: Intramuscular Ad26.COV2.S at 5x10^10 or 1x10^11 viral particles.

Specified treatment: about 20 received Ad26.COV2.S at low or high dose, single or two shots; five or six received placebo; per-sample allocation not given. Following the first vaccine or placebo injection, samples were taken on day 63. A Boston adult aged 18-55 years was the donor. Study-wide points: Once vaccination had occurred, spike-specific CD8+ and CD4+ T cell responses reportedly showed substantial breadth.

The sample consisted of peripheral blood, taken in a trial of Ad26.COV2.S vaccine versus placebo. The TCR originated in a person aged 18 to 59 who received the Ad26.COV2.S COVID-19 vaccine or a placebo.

CDR3 coding DNA: TGTGCCAGCAGCCAAGTTGGGACAGGGGTTTATAATTCACCCCTCCACTTT. Protein sequence: CASSQVGTGVYNSPLHF. The chain employs TRBV3-1 (or the pseudogene TRBV3-2) and TRBJ1-6; TRBD1 agrees at 10 bases. V lost 1 base, J lost 4 bases, and 4 bases stayed unmatched. Germline V lookup: CDR1 LGHDT, CDR2 YNNKEL (reference sequence). CDR3 length: 17 residues.